These T cell receptor beta chains were read from a single sample in a study of vaccination and CD4 T cells after COVID-19. TCRdb analysed the PCR reads with MiXCR anew, one entry per CDR3 protein. The profile shows thousands of distinct CDR3 sequences, 21% of them singletons. These receptors' targets are unknown. Here the sequenced sample was CD4+ T cells from blood, cultured in vitro, taken after SARS-CoV-2 vaccination. The source is a human donor who had recovered from COVID-19. CDR3s include the opening cysteine and the closing phenylalanine or tryptophan. A D gene is named only where the DNA matches it firmly. Size is omitted from some rows. Given values are once, few, many or a class for expanded clones.

v_gene	len	abundance	j_gene	d_gene	CDR3nt	CDR3aa
TRBV6-1	12	few	TRBJ1-2	NA	TGTGCCAGCAGTCCCCCAGAAGCAAGCTACACCTTC	CASSPPEASYTF
TRBV7-9	14	many	TRBJ1-1	NA	TGTGCCAGCAGCTTAGGGGGGGGAAACACTGAAGCTTTCTTT	CASSLGGGNTEAFF
TRBV5-5	16	NA	TRBJ2-5	TRBD2	TGTGCCAGCGTAGCGGGGGGGTCCAATTGGGGGGAGACCCAGTACTTC	CASVAGGSNWGETQYF
TRBV20-1	14	few	TRBJ1-1	TRBD1	TGCAGTGCTAGAAAGACAGGGGGCCTTTTTGAAGCTTTCTTT	CSARKTGGLFEAFF
TRBV7-8	13	NA	TRBJ1-5	TRBD1	TGTGCCAGCAGCTTACGAGGGGGCCAGCCCCAGCATTTT	CASSLRGGQPQHF
TRBV9	13	NA	TRBJ2-5	NA	TGTGCCAGCAGCGAGTGGGGCCTGGAGACCCAGTACTTC	CASSEWGLETQYF
TRBV7-3	15	once	TRBJ2-3	NA	TGTGCCAGCAGCTCTCAGGGGGGGAAGGCAGATACGCAGTATTTT	CASSSQGGKADTQYF
TRBV20-1	14	NA	TRBJ2-7	TRBD2	TGCAGTGCCATCCCGGGACTAGCGGTAAAAGAGCAGTACTTC	CSAIPGLAVKEQYF
TRBV28	20	few	TRBJ2-7	TRBD2	TGTGCCAGCAGATCTGACATACTAGCGGGAGGGCCATGGAGCTCCTACGAGCAGTACTTC	CASRSDILAGGPWSSYEQYF
TRBV10-1	13	few	TRBJ1-1	NA	TGCGCCAGCAGTGTGGGGCAGGAGGTTGAAGCTTTCTTT	CASSVGQEVEAFF
TRBV28	12	NA	TRBJ1-2	NA	TGTGCCAGCAGGGGGTTTGGGTATGGCTACACCTTC	CASRGFGYGYTF
TRBV27	18	few	TRBJ2-6	TRBD1	TGTGCCAGCTCCCGGAAGGGACAGGGCCCCTCTGGGGCCAACGTCCTGACTTTC	CASSRKGQGPSGANVLTF
TRBV29-1	14	few	TRBJ1-1	NA	TGCAGCGTTGAAGTGGCGGGGATGAACACTGAAGCTTTCTTT	CSVEVAGMNTEAFF
TRBV24-1	16	few	TRBJ2-3	TRBD2	TGTGCCACCAGTGATTTGCGGCGGGAGGGCCGGGATACGCAGTATTTT	CATSDLRREGRDTQYF
TRBV7-9	16	medium-sized	TRBJ2-5	TRBD2	TGTGCCAGCAGCACACCTACTAGCGGGAGGCAGGAGACCCAGTACTTC	CASSTPTSGRQETQYF
TRBV11-2	13	once	TRBJ2-7	NA	TGTGCCAGCAGCCTAACAGGGCCCTACGAGCAGTACTTC	CASSLTGPYEQYF
TRBV7-9	12	NA	TRBJ2-3	NA	TGTGCCAGCGGCTCATCCGGGGATACGCAGTATTTT	CASGSSGDTQYF
TRBV18	13	once	TRBJ2-7	NA	TGTGCCAGTCATTCAGGGTTCTCCTACGAGCAGTACTTC	CASHSGFSYEQYF
TRBV6-5	16	NA	TRBJ2-3	TRBD1	TGTGCCAGCAGTTACCAGACAGGGGGCGCAGGAGATACGCAGTATTTT	CASSYQTGGAGDTQYF
TRBV7-2	15	NA	TRBJ2-7	NA	TGTGCCAGCAGCTTAGTAGGGAGACGGGCCAACGAGCAGTACTTC	CASSLVGRRANEQYF
TRBV27	14	many	TRBJ1-5	NA	TGTGCCAGCAGTTTAGGTGGGGGGGTTCAGCCCCAGCATTTT	CASSLGGGVQPQHF
TRBV19	15	many	TRBJ2-1	NA	TGTGCCAGTAGTATCGGGGGAAGTCTTTACAATGAGCAGTTCTTC	CASSIGGSLYNEQFF
TRBV18	13	NA	TRBJ2-5	TRBD2	TGTGCCAGCTCTGAGGGACGGGAGGGGACCCAGTACTTC	CASSEGREGTQYF
TRBV10-3	15	NA	TRBJ1-1	NA	TGTGCCATCAGTGACAGTCGCGACGCGCGCACTGAAGCTTTCTTT	CAISDSRDARTEAFF
TRBV19	14	few	TRBJ2-1	TRBD2	TGTGCCAGTAGTATGGTAGGGTGGGGGGGTGAGCAGTTCTTC	CASSMVGWGGEQFF
TRBV27	14	NA	TRBJ2-6	NA	TGTGCCAGCAGTCCCCCATCTGGGGCCAACGTCCTGACTTTC	CASSPPSGANVLTF
TRBV6-5	14	few	TRBJ1-5	NA	TGTGCCAGCAGTTACTCCTGGGGCTTGGAGCCCCAGCATTTT	CASSYSWGLEPQHF
TRBV20-1	16	many	TRBJ1-6	NA	TGCAGTGCTAGTAAACAGATAAGCTCCTATAATTCACCCCTCCACTTT	CSASKQISSYNSPLHF
TRBV5-6	12	NA	TRBJ2-1	NA	TGTGCCAGCAGCCCGGCGGACTCATGGGGTATCTTC	CASSPADSWGIF
TRBV28	20	NA	TRBJ1-6	NA	TGTGCCAGCAGTTTACTCGACGGGGTAGGGGTAGGAGGGGGTAATTCACCCCTCCACTTT	CASSLLDGVGVGGGNSPLHF
TRBV5-1	14	NA	TRBJ2-3	NA	TGCGCCAGCAGCCCCGAAAGCATCCAGGCTACGCAGTATTTT	CASSPESIQATQYF
TRBV7-9	13	many	TRBJ1-2	NA	TGTGCCGCGATACCCGGGGGAAACTATGGCTACACCTTC	CAAIPGGNYGYTF
TRBV20-1	14	NA	TRBJ1-4	NA	TGCAGTGCACCCGACAGGACAACTAATGAAAAACTGTTTTTT	CSAPDRTTNEKLFF
TRBV7-9	22	NA	TRBJ2-1	NA	NA	CASSLEGESGYTFGSGGGEQFF
TRBV24-1	16	NA	TRBJ2-3	NA	TGTGCCACCAGTGATTTTGCCCTGGAGGGTACAGATACGCAGTATTTT	CATSDFALEGTDTQYF
TRBV20-1	14	medium-sized	TRBJ2-3	TRBD2	TGCAGTGCGAGACTAGCGGGGAACACAGATACGCAGTATTTT	CSARLAGNTDTQYF
TRBV27	13	NA	TRBJ2-1	NA	TGTGCCAGCAGTTTTGCAGGGGCAAATGAGCAGTTCTTC	CASSFAGANEQFF
TRBV10-1	12	NA	TRBJ2-7	TRBD1	TGCGCCAGCAGTAAGACAGGGTTGGGGCAGTACTTC	CASSKTGLGQYF
TRBV20-1	15	NA	TRBJ2-4	TRBD2	TGCAGCGCTACTAGCGGGAGGTTGGCCAAAAACATTCAGTACTTC	CSATSGRLAKNIQYF
TRBV10-1	13	medium-sized	TRBJ1-2	TRBD1	TGCGCCAGCAGTCCCCGGACAGGGACCGGCTACACCTTC	CASSPRTGTGYTF
TRBV19	14	few	TRBJ2-5	NA	TGTGCCAGTAGTATGAGATCTAGAAGAGAGACCCAGTACTTC	CASSMRSRRETQYF
TRBV7-2	13	medium-sized	TRBJ2-7	NA	TGTGCCAGCAGCCGTGTAACACTCTACGAGCAGTACTTC	CASSRVTLYEQYF
TRBV21-1	15	NA	TRBJ2-1	NA	TGTGCCAGCAGGCGACCGGGAGAGTCATACAATGAGCAGTTCTTC	CASRRPGESYNEQFF
TRBV28	13	medium-sized	TRBJ2-4	NA	TGTGCCAGCACCACGCCGGGTAAAAACATTCAGTACTTC	CASTTPGKNIQYF
TRBV6-1	15	NA	TRBJ2-5	TRBD2	TGTGCCAGCAGTGAACTAGCGGGGGGGCAAGAGACCCAGTACTTC	CASSELAGGQETQYF
TRBV27	11	medium-sized	TRBJ2-1	NA	TGTGCCAGCAGTCGCAACAATGAGCAGTTCTTC	CASSRNNEQFF
TRBV28	11	NA	TRBJ2-7	NA	TGTGCCAGCAGACGACGGGACGAGCAGTACTTC	CASRRRDEQYF
TRBV6-1	15	few	TRBJ2-2	NA	TGTGCCAGCAAAGGGGGTGGGGGGATGCCAGGGGAGCTGTTTTTT	CASKGGGGMPGELFF
TRBV5-6	13	medium-sized	TRBJ1-2	NA	TGTGCCAGCAGCTTGGGCCTTAACTATGGCTACACCTTC	CASSLGLNYGYTF
TRBV5-4	16	NA	TRBJ1-1	NA	TGTGCCAGCAGCTTGGGGGTGGGGCCCCTGAACACTGAAGCTTTCTTT	CASSLGVGPLNTEAFF
TRBV11-3	17	medium-sized	TRBJ1-1	NA	TGTGCCAGCAGCCCTCTTTCAAGGGGGGTAGGGCACACTGAAGCTTTCTTT	CASSPLSRGVGHTEAFF
TRBV20-1	14	medium-sized	TRBJ2-7	NA	TGCAGTGCTGGTAAACGGGGTACGGCCTACGAGCAGTACTTC	CSAGKRGTAYEQYF
TRBV6-1	15	few	TRBJ1-5	NA	TGTGCCAGCAGCAAAGGGACCAATAGCAATCAGCCCCAGCATTTT	CASSKGTNSNQPQHF
TRBV19	14	few	TRBJ2-3	NA	TGTGCCAGTAGTATAGGGCGGTACACAGATACGCAGTATTTT	CASSIGRYTDTQYF
TRBV6-1	14	NA	TRBJ2-2	NA	TGTGCCAGCAGTGGAGTACAGAGCACCGGGGAGCTGTTTTTT	CASSGVQSTGELFF